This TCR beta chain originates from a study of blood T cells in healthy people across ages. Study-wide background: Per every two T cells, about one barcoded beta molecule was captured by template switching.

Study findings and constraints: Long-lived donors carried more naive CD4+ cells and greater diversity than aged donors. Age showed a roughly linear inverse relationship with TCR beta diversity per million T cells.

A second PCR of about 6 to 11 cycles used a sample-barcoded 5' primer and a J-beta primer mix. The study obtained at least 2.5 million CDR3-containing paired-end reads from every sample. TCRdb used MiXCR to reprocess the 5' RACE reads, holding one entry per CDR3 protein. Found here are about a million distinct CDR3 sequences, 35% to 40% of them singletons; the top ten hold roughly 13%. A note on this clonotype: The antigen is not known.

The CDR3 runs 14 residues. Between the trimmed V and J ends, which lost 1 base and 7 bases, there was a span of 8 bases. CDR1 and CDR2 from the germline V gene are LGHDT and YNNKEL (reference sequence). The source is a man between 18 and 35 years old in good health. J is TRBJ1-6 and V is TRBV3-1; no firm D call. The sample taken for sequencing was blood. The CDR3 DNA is TGTGCCAGCAGCCAAGGTGCGTTGAATTCACCCCTCCACTTT. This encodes CASSQGALNSPLHF.